This TCR beta chain was observed in a study of cytomegalovirus exposure and HLA in healthy donors. Findings of the study overall: In an earlier analysis, most TCR beta V segments were productive about 87% or about 30% of the time. In a later analysis, several top co-occurrence clusters appeared linked to parvovirus B19, influenza, CMV and Epstein-Barr virus.

In the PCR, 60 Vbeta and 13 Jbeta primers were used. The method was immunoSEQ multiplex PCR; TCRdb's version includes in-frame clones alone and lacks a portion of them. The sample yields roughly 190,000 clones, of which the top ten take up about 0.81%. About this clone itself: Its antigen is as yet unknown.

This CDR3 is 17 amino acids long. CDR1 is MGHRA and CDR2 is YSYEKL in the germline V gene. With 0 bases clipped from V and 1 base from J, the junction kept 6 bases outside the gene matches. This sequence was found in a woman under 30 in good health and CMV-seropositive. The J gene is TRBJ2-1, the V gene TRBV4-1; 7 nucleotides agree with TRBD2. The sample consisted of PBMCs. The CDR3 reads CASSQDKRGRSYNEQFF. CDR3 nucleotides: TGCGCCAGCAGCCAAGATAAGCGGGGCAGATCCTACAATGAGCAGTTCTTC.